What follows describes a single T cell receptor (beta chain). This entry comes from a study of T cell changes during pregnancy in multiple sclerosis. V was clipped by 4 bases and J by 2 bases, with 9 bases between them. This CDR3 is built from 14 residues. Looked up from germline, CDR1 is SEHNR and CDR2 is FQNEAQ (reference sequence). TCRdb keeps only in-frame clones here, not all; method: immunoSEQ multiplex PCR. This sample has approximately 110,000 clones, with about nine tenths found just once. The sequence was obtained from a female donor with multiple sclerosis, enrolled in a pregnancy study. This chain uses TRBV7-9 with TRBJ1-5; the D gene is possibly TRBD1 (5 bases). The input for sequencing was peripheral blood, taken after pregnancy. For the CDR3, the DNA is TGTGCCAGCAGCTCGACAGTAGGCAATCAGCCCCAGCATTTT. It codes for CASSSTVGNQPQHF.